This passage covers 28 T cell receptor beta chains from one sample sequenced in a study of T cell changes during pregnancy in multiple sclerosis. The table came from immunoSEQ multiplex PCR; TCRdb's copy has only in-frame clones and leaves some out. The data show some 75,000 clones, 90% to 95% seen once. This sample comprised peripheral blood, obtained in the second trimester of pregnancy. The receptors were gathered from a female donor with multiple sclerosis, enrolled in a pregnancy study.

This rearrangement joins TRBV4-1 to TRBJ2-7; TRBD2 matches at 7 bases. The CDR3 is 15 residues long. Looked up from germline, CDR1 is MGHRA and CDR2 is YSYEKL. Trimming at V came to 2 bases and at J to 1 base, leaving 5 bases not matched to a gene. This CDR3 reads CASSQRAGPSYEQYF. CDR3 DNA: TGCGCCAGCAGCCAACGAGCGGGGCCTTCCTACGAGCAGTACTTC.

As DNA, the CDR3 is TGTGCCAGCAGCTTGACTGGGGGGGTTGCAGATACGCAGTATTTT. Its translation is CASSLTGGVADTQYF. The V call is TRBV5-6, the J call TRBJ2-3; 7 positions agree with TRBD2. The CDR3 totals 15 residues. Germline CDR1 is SGHDT and CDR2 is YYEEEE. Trimming at V came to 1 base and at J to 4 bases, leaving 6 bases not matched to a gene.

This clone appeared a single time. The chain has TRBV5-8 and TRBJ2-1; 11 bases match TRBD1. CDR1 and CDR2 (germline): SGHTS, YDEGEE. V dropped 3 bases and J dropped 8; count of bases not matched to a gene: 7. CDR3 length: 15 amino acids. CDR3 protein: CASSSRTGGRDEQFF. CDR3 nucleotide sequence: TGTGCCAGCAGCTCAAGGACAGGGGGCAGGGATGAGCAGTTCTTC.

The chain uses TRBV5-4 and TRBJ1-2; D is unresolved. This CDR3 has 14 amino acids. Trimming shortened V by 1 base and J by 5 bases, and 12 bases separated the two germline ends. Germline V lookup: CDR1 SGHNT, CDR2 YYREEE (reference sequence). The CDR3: CASSLRSGSYGYTF. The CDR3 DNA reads TGTGCCAGCAGCTTGCGTTCGGGTTCGTATGGCTACACCTTC. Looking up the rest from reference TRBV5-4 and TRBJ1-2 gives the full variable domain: ETGVTQSPTHLIKTRGQQVTLRCSSQSGHNTVSWYQQALGQGPQFIFQYYREEENGRGNFPPRFSGLQFPNYSSELNVNALELDDSALYLCASSLRSGSYGYTFGSGTRLTVV.

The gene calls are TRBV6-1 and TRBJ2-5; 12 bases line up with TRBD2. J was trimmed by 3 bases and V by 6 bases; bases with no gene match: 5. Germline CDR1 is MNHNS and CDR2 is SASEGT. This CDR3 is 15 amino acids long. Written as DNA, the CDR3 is TGTGCCAGCAGGGGACTAGCGGGTTTGGAAGAGACCCAGTACTTC. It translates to CASRGLAGLEETQYF.

CDR3: CASSLGVDSYGYTF. As DNA, the CDR3 is TGCGCCAGCAGCTTGGGAGTCGACAGCTATGGCTACACCTTC. The chain uses TRBV5-1 and TRBJ1-2, with D perhaps matching TRBD1 (5 bases). Germline CDR1 and CDR2: SGHRS and YFSETQ. The CDR3 contains 14 residues. V lost 0 bases and J lost 4, with 10 bases in between. Combining the CDR3 with reference TRBV5-1 and TRBJ1-2 gives the whole variable domain KAGVTQTPRYLIKTRGQQVTLSCSPISGHRSVSWYQQTPGQGLQFLFEYFSETQRNKGNFPGRFSGRQFSNSRSEMNVSTLELGDSALYLCASSLGVDSYGYTFGSGTRLTVV.

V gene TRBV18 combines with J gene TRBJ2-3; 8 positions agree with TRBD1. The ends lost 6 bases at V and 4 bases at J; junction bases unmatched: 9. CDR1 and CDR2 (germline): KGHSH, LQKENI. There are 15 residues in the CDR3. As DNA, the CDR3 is TGTGCCAGCTCCCCCGGACAGGGTGAGGCAGATACGCAGTATTTT. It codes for CASSPGQGEADTQYF.

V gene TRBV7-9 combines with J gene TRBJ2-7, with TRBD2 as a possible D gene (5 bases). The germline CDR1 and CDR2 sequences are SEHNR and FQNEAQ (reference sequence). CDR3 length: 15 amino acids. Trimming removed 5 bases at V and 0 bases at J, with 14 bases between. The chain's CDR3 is CASSTGSRGSYEQYF. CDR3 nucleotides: TGTGCCAGCAGCACGGGATCCCGCGGCTCCTACGAGCAGTACTTC. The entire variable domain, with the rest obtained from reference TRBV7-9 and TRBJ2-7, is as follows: DTGVSQNPRHKITKRGQNVTFRCDPISEHNRLYWYRQTLGQGPEFLTYFQNEAQLEKSRLLSDRFSAERPKGSFSTLEIQRTEQGDSAMYLCASSTGSRGSYEQYFGPGTRLTVT.

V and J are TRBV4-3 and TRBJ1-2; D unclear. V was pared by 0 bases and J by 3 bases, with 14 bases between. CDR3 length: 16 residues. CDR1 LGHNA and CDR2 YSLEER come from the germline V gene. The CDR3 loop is CASSQDERAPYYGYTF. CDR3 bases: TGCGCCAGCAGCCAAGACGAAAGAGCTCCCTACTATGGCTACACCTTC.

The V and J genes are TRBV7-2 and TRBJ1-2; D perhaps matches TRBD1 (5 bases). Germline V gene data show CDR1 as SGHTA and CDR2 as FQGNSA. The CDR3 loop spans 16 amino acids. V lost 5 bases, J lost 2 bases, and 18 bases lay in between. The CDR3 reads CASSPQPGQSNYGYTF. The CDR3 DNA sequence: TGTGCCAGCAGCCCTCAACCAGGACAATCCAACTATGGCTACACCTTC.

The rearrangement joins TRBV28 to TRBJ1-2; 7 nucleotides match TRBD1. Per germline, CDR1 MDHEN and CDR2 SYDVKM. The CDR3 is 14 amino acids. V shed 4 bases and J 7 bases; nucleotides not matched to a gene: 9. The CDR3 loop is CASSSPPTGTGYTF. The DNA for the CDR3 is TGTGCCAGCAGTTCTCCGCCGACAGGGACTGGCTACACCTTC.

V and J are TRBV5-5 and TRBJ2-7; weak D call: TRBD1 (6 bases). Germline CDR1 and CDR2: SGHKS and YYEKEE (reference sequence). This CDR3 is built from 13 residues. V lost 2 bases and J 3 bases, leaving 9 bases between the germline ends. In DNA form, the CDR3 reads TGTGCCAGCAGCTTACAGGGACACTACGAGCAGTACTTC. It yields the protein CASSLQGHYEQYF.

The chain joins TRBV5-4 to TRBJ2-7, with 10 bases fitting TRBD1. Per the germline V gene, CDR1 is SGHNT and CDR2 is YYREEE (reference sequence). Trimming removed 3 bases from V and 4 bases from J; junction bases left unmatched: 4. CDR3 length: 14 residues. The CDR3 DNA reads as TGTGCCAGCAGCTACGGGACAGGGGCATACGAGCAGTACTTC. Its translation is CASSYGTGAYEQYF.

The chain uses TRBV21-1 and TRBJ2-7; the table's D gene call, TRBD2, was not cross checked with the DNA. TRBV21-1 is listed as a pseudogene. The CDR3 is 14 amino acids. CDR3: CASSKRESSYEQYF. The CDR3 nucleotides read TGTGCCAGCAGCAAAAGGGAGAGCTCCTACGAGCAGTACTTC.

CDR3 sequence: CASSIDQTRNQPQHF. The CDR3 coding sequence is TGTGCCAGTAGTATAGATCAGACTAGGAATCAGCCCCAGCATTTT. The chain employs TRBV19 and TRBJ1-5; D gene uncertain. Germline V gene data show CDR1 as LNHDA and CDR2 as SQIVND (reference sequence). The CDR3 has 15 residues. With 0 bases removed from V and 4 bases from J, the gap between germline ends came to 10 bases.

This CDR3 is CASSFSTGLVEKLFF. The CDR3 DNA follows: TGTGCCAGCAGTTTCTCGACAGGGTTAGTCGAAAAACTGTTTTTT. The chain recombines TRBV27 with TRBJ1-4; TRBD1 matches at 7 bases. The CDR3 loop spans 15 amino acids. V lost 3 bases to trimming and J lost 8 bases; unmatched junction nucleotides: 9. The germline V gene encodes CDR1 MNHEY and CDR2 SMNVEV (reference sequence).

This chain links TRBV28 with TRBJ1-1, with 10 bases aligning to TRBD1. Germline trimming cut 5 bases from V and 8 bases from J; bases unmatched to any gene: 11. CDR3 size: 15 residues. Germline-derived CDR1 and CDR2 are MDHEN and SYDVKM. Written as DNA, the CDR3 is TGTGCCAGCAGTCCTCCAGGGACAGGGGCTCGGGAAGCTTTCTTT. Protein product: CASSPPGTGAREAFF. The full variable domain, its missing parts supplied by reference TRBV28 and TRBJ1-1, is DVKVTQSSRYLVKRTGEKVFLECVQDMDHENMFWYRQDPGLGLRLIYFSYDVKMKEKGDIPEGYSVSREKKERFSLILESASTNQTSMYLCASSPPGTGAREAFFGQGTRLTVV.

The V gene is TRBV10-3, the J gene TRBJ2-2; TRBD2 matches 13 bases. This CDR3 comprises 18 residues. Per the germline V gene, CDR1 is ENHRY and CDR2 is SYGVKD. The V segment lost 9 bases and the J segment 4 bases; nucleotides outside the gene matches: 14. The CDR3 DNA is TGTGCCATTAGCCCTGGGACTAGCGGGACTTACTTCACCGGGGAGCTGTTTTTT. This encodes CAISPGTSGTYFTGELFF.

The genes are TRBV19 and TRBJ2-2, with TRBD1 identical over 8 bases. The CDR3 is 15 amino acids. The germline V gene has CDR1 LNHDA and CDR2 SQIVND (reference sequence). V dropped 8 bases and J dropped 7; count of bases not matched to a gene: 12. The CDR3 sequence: CASDRQGSFGGELFF. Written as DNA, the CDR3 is TGTGCCAGTGACAGACAGGGGAGTTTTGGCGGGGAGCTGTTTTTT.

The CDR3 sequence is CASSFAGLPEVGTEAFF. The DNA for the CDR3 is TGTGCCAGCAGCTTCGCCGGACTCCCGGAAGTGGGCACTGAAGCTTTCTTT. This sequence joins TRBV13 and TRBJ1-1, with D uncertain. With 3 bases removed from V and 4 bases from J, the gap between germline ends came to 21 bases. The CDR3 length is 17 residues. Germline CDR1 reads PRHDT; CDR2 reads FYEKMQ (reference sequence).

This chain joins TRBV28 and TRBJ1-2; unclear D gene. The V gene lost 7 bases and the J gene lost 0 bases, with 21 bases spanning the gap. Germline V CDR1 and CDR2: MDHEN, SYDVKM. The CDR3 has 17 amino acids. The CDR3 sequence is CASTNPNGRISNYGYTF. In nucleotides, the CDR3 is TGTGCCAGCACCAATCCCAACGGCAGGATCTCTAACTATGGCTACACCTTC.

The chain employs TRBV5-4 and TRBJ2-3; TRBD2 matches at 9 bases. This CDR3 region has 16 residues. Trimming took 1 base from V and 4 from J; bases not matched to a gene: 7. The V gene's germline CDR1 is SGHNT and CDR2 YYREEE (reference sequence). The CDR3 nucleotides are TGTGCCAGCAGCTTGTGGAGGGGACTAGCCTCAGATACGCAGTATTTT. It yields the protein CASSLWRGLASDTQYF.

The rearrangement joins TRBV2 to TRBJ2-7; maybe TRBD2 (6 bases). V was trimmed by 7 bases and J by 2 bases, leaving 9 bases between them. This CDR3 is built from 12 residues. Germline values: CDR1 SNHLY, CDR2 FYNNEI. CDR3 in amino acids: CASKEGPYEQYF. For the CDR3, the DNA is TGTGCCAGCAAGGAGGGGCCCTACGAGCAGTACTTC.

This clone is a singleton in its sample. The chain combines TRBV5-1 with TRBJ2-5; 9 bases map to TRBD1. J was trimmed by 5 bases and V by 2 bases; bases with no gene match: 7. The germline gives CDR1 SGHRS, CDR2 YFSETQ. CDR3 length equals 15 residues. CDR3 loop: CASSLKQGAGETQYF. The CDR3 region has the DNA TGCGCCAGCAGCTTAAAACAGGGGGCCGGGGAGACCCAGTACTTC.

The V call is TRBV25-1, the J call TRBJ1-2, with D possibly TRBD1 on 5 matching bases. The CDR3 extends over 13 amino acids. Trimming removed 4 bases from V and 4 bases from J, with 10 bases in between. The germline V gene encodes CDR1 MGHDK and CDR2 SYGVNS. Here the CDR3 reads CASSGSGIYGYTF. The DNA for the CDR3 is TGTGCCAGCAGTGGCTCAGGGATCTATGGCTACACCTTC.

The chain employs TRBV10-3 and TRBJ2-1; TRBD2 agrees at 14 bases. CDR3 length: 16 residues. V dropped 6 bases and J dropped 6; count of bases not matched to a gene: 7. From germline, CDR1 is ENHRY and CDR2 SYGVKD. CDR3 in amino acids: CAIRLGLAGGSNEQFF. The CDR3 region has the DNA TGTGCCATCAGATTAGGACTAGCGGGAGGTAGCAATGAGCAGTTCTTC.

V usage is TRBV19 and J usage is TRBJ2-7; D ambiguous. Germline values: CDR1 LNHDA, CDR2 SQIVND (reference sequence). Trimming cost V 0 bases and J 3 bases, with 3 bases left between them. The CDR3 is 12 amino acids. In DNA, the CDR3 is TGTGCCAGTAGTATAGATCTCTACGAGCAGTACTTC. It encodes CASSIDLYEQYF. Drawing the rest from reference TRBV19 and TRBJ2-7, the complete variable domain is DGGITQSPKYLFRKEGQNVTLSCEQNLNHDAMYWYRQDPGQGLRLIYYSQIVNDFQKGDIAEGYSVSREKKESFPLTVTSAQKNPTAFYLCASSIDLYEQYFGPGTRLTVT.

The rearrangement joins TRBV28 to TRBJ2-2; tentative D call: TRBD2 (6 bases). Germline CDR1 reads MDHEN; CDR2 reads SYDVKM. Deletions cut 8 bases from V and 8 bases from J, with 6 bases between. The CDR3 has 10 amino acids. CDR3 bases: TGTGCCAGCGCGGGGGGGGAGCTGTTTTTT. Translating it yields CASAGGELFF.